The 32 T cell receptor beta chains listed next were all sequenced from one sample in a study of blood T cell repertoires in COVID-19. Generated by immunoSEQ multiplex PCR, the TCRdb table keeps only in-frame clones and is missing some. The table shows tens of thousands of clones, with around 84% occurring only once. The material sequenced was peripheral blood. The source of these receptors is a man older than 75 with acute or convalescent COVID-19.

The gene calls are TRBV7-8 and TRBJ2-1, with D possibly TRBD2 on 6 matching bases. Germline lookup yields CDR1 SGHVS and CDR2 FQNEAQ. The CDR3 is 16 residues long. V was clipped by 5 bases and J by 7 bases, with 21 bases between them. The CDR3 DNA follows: TGTGCCAGCAGCCCCACGCCGGGACTCGCCTTGAATGAGCAGTTCTTC. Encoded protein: CASSPTPGLALNEQFF.

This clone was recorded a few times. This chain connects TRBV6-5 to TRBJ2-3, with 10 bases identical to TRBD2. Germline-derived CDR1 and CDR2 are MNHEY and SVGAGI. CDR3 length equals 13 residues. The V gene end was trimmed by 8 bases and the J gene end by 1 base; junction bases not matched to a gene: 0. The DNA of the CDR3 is TGTGCCAGCCTAGCGGGGGGCACAGATACGCAGTATTTT. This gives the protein CASLAGGTDTQYF.

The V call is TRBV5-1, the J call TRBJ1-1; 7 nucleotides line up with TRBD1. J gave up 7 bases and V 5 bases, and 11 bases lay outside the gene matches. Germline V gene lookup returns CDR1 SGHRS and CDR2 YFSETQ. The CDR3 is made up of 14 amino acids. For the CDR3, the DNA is TGCGCCAGCAGATATAAGGAGGGGGCAGGTGAAGCTTTCTTT. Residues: CASRYKEGAGEAFF.

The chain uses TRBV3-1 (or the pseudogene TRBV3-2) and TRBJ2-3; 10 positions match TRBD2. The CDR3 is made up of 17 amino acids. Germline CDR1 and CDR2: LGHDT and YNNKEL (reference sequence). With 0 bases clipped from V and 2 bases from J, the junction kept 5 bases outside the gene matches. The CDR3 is CASSQDPSGGSTDTQYF. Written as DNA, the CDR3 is TGTGCCAGCAGCCAAGACCCTAGCGGGGGTTCCACAGATACGCAGTATTTT.

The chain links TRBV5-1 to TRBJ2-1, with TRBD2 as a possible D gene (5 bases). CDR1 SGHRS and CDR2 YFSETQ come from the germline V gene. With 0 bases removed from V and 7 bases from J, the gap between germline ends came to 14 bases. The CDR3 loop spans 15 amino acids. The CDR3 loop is CASSLEAGMWNEQFF. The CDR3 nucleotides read TGCGCCAGCAGCTTGGAGGCGGGTATGTGGAATGAGCAGTTCTTC.

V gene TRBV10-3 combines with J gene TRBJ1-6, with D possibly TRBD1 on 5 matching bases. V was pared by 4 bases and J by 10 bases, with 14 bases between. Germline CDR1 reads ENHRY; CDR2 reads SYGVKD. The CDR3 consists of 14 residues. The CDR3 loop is CAISGQGGISPLHF. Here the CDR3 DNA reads TGTGCCATCAGTGGTCAGGGAGGAATATCACCCCTCCACTTT.

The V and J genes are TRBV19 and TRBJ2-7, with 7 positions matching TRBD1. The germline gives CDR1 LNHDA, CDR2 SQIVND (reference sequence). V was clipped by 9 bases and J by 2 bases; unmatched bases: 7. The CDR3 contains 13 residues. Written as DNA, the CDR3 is TGTGCCAGCCCCCCGGGACAGACCTACGAGCAGTACTTC. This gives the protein CASPPGQTYEQYF.

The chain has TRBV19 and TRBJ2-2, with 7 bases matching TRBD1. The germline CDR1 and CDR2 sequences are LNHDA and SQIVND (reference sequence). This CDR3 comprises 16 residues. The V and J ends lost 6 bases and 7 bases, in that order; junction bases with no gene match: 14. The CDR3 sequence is CASRKAKTGQVGELFF. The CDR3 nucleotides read TGTGCCAGTAGGAAAGCTAAGACCGGACAGGTCGGGGAGCTGTTTTTT.

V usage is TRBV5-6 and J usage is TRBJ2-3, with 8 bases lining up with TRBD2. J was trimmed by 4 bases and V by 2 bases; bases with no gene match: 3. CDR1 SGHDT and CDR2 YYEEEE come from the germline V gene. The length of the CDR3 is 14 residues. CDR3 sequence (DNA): TGTGCCAGCAGCTTCTGGACTAGCCCAGATACGCAGTATTTT. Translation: CASSFWTSPDTQYF. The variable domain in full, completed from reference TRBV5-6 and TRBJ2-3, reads DAGVTQSPTHLIKTRGQQVTLRCSPKSGHDTVSWYQQALGQGPQFIFQYYEEEERQRGNFPDRFSGHQFPNYSSELNVNALLLGDSALYLCASSFWTSPDTQYFGPGTRLTVL.

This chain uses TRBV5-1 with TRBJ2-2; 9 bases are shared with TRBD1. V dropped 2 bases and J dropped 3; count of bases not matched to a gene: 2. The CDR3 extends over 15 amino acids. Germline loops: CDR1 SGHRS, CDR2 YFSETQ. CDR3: CASSLQGADTGELFF. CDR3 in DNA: TGCGCCAGCAGCTTACAGGGGGCTGACACCGGGGAGCTGTTTTTT.

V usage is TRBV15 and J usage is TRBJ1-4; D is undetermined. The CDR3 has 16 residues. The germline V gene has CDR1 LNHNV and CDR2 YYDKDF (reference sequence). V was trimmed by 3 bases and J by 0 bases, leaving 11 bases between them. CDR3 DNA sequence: TGTGCCACCAGCAGGGGAGGGATTGCAACTAATGAAAAACTGTTTTTT. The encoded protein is CATSRGGIATNEKLFF.

The CDR3 reads CASSPKGVGWNEQFF. The DNA for the CDR3 is TGTGCCAGCAGCCCCAAGGGGGTCGGTTGGAATGAGCAGTTCTTC. This chain connects TRBV27 to TRBJ2-1; a weak D match, TRBD1 (6 bases). CDR1 is MNHEY and CDR2 is SMNVEV in the germline V gene (reference sequence). The V and J ends lost 6 bases and 7 bases respectively, with 19 bases between them. The CDR3 length is 15 residues.

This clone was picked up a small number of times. CDR3 residues: CASSPGTGGSDQPQHF. The CDR3 bases are TGTGCCAGCTCACCAGGGACAGGGGGCTCGGATCAGCCCCAGCATTTT. The gene calls are TRBV18 and TRBJ1-5; 12 nucleotides match TRBD1. Germline V gene sequence: CDR1 KGHSH, CDR2 LQKENI. CDR3 size: 16 residues. The J segment lost 5 bases and the V segment lost 2 bases, leaving 4 bases of the junction unmatched.

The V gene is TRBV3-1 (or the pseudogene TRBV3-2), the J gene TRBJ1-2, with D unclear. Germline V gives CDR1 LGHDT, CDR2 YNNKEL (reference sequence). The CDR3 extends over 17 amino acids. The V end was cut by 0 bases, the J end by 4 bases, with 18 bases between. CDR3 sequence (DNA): TGTGCCAGCAGCCAAGAGTATAGGGAGCGGGAGCCCTATGGCTACACCTTC. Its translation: CASSQEYREREPYGYTF.

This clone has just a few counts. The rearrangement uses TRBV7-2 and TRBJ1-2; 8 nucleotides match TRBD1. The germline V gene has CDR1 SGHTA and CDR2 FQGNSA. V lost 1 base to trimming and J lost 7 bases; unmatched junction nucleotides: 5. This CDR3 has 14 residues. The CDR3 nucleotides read TGTGCCAGCAGCTTAGGACAGGGGCAACCTGGCTACACCTTC. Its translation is CASSLGQGQPGYTF.

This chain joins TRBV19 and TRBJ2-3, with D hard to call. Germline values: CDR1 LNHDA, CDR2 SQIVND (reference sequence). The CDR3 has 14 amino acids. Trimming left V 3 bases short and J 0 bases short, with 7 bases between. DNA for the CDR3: TGTGCCAGTAGTATCGGCGGTAGCACAGATACGCAGTATTTT. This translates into CASSIGGSTDTQYF.

This CDR3 reads CASSQERGLALYQETQYF. The DNA of the CDR3 is TGTGCCAGCAGCCAAGAAAGGGGTCTAGCGCTGTACCAAGAGACCCAGTACTTC. The genes are TRBV3-1 (or the pseudogene TRBV3-2) and TRBJ2-5, with D possibly matching TRBD2 (6 bases). Germline CDR1 and CDR2: LGHDT and YNNKEL (reference sequence). There are 18 residues in the CDR3. Trimming took off 0 bases at V and 0 bases at J, with 17 bases between the two ends.

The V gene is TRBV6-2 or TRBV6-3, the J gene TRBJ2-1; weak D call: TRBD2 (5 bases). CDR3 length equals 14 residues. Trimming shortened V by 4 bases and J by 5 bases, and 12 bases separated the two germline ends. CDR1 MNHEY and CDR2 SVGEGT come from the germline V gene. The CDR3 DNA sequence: TGTGCCAGCAGTTTCCCGGGAACCAACAATGAGCAGTTCTTC. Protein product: CASSFPGTNNEQFF.

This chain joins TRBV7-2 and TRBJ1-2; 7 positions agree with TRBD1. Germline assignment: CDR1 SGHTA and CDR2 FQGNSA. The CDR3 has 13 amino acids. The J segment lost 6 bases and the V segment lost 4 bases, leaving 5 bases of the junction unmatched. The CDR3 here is CASSSGTADGYTF. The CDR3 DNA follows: TGTGCCAGCAGCTCCGGGACAGCCGATGGCTACACCTTC.

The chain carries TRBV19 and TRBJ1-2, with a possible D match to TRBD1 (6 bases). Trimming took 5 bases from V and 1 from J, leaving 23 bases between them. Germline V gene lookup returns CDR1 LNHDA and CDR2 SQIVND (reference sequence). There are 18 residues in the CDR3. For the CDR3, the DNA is TGTGCCAGTAGTCCTACCGTTTCAAGGACAGACAGTAACTATGGCTACACCTTC. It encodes CASSPTVSRTDSNYGYTF.

The CDR3 reads CASSVEAGGSYEQYF. CDR3 bases: TGTGCCAGCAGCGTAGAAGCGGGGGGTTCCTACGAGCAGTACTTC. This chain connects TRBV9 to TRBJ2-7; TRBD2 agrees at 9 bases. Per germline, CDR1 SGDLS and CDR2 YYNGEE. With 0 bases clipped from V and 1 base from J, the junction kept 2 bases outside the gene matches. The CDR3 spans 15 residues.

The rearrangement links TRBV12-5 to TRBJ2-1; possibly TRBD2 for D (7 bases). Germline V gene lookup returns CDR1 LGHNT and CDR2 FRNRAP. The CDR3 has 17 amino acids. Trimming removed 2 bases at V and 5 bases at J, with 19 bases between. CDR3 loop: CASGLNWWGGINNEQFF. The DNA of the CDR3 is TGTGCTAGTGGTTTGAATTGGTGGGGGGGCATAAACAATGAGCAGTTCTTC.

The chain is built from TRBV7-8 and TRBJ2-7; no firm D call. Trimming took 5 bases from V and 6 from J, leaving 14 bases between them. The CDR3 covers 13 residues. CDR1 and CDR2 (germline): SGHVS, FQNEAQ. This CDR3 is CASSLTPGLEQYF. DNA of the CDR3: TGTGCCAGCAGCCTTACTCCGGGTCTCGAGCAGTACTTC.

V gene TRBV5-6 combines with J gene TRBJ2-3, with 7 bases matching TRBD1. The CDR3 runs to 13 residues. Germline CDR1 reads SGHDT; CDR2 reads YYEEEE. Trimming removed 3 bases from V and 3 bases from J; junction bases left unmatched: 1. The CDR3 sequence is CASSSGGTDTQYF. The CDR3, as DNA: TGTGCCAGCAGCTCAGGGGGTACAGATACGCAGTATTTT.

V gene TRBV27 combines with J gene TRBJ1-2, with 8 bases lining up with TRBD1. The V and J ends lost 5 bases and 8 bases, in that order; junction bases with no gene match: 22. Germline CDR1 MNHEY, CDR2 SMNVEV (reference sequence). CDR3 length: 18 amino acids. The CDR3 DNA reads TGTGCCAGCAGTCCGATGGGTAGGGGCAGGGGGCATATAAGGGGCTACACCTTC. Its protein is CASSPMGRGRGHIRGYTF.

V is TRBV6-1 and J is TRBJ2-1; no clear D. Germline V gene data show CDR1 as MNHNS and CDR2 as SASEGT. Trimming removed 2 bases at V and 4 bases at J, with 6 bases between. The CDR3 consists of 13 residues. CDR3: CASSEPPYNEQFF. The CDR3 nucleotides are TGTGCCAGCAGTGAACCCCCATACAATGAGCAGTTCTTC.

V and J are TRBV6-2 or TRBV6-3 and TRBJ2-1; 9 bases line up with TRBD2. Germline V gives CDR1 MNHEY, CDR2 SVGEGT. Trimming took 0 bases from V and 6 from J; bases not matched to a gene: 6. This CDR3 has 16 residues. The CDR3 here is CASSYSTAGGRNEQFF. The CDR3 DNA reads TGTGCCAGCAGTTACTCGACTGCGGGGGGGCGCAATGAGCAGTTCTTC.

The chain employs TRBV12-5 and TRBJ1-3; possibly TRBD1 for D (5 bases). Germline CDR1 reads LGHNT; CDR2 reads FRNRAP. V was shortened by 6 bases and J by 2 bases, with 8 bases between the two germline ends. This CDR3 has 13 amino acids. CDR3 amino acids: CASGGGAGNTIYF. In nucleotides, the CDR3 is TGTGCTAGTGGAGGAGGGGCTGGAAACACCATATATTTT.

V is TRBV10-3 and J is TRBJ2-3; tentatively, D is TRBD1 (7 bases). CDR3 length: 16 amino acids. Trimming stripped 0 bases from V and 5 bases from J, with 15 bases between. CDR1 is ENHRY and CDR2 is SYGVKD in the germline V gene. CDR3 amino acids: CAISESAAGGKDTQYF. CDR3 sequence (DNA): TGTGCCATCAGTGAGTCGGCGGCAGGGGGGAAAGATACGCAGTATTTT.

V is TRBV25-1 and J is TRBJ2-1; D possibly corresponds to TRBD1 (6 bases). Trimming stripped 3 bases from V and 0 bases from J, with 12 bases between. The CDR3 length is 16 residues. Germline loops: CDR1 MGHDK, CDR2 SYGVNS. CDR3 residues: CASSDQRGGSYNEQFF. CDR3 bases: TGTGCCAGCAGTGATCAGAGAGGGGGCTCCTACAATGAGCAGTTCTTC.

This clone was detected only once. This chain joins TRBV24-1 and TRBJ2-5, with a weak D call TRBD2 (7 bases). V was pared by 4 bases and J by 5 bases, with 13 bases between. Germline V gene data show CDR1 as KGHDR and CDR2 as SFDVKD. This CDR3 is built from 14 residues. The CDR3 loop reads CATSEGGGEETQYF. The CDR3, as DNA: TGTGCCACCAGTGAAGGGGGGGGCGAGGAGACCCAGTACTTC.

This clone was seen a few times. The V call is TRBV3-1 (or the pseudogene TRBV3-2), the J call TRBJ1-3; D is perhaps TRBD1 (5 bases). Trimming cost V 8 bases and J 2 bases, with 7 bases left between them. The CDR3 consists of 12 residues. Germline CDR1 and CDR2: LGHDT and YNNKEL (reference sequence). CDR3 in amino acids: CASGQTGNTIYF. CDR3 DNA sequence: TGTGCCAGCGGACAAACTGGAAACACCATATATTTT.